This TCR beta chain was identified during a study of graft-versus-host responses after intestinal transplantation. Findings and limits, study-wide: GvH clones surfaced in recipient marrow, some emerging earlier in ileum or blood.

The assay was immunoSEQ multiplex PCR, and TCRdb's table has in-frame clones only and misses some. The sample has 65,000 to 90,000 clones; 85% to 95% are singletons. This CDR3 comprises 15 residues. Germline V lookup: CDR1 SNHLY, CDR2 FYNNEI. Trimming shortened V by 7 bases and J by 2 bases, and 16 bases separated the two germline ends. Notes on this clone: Its antigen is still unknown.

The rearrangement joins TRBV2 to TRBJ2-3, with a tentative D call TRBD2 (6 bases). The sample consisted of unstimulated CD8+ T cells sorted from spleen or lymph node cells, taken before transplant. The TCR sequence derives from a human donor who was the organ donor for an intestinal transplant. Here the CDR3 DNA reads TGTGCCAGCACCGAGGGCACTAGCCCCACAGATACGCAGTATTTT. It yields the protein CASTEGTSPTDTQYF.